This TCR beta chain was captured in a study of blood T cell repertoires in COVID-19. Germline-derived CDR1 and CDR2 are SGHRS and YFSETQ. Between the trimmed V and J ends, which lost 1 base and 6 bases, there was a span of 14 bases. The CDR3 has 14 amino acids. TCRdb's copy holds only in-frame clones and misses some; the assay was immunoSEQ multiplex PCR. The sample contains 150,000 to 200,000 clones, around 91% of which appear only once. Specimen: PBMCs or T cells enriched from blood (not recorded which). The clonotype was recovered from a woman under 30 who had recovered from COVID-19. The V gene is TRBV5-1, the J gene TRBJ2-7, with D possibly being TRBD1 (7 bases). CDR3: CASSLSAEGAEQYF. CDR3 DNA: TGCGCCAGCAGCTTGTCAGCGGAGGGGGCCGAGCAGTACTTC.